At least ten counts were recorded for the clone carrying this T cell receptor (beta chain). RNA transcripts provided the source from which TCR beta CDR3 regions were amplified. During a first-round RT-PCR of the TCR CDR3, the HTBI primer set was used. A single record per CDR3 protein comes from TCRdb applying MiXCR to the multiplex PCR reads. Of roughly 530,000 distinct CDR3 sequences in the sample, 15% to 20% were seen once. The study left out patients who had uncontrolled infection, other autoimmune disease, pregnancy or lactation. Roughly 9.1 ml of fresh peripheral blood supplied the PBMCs. The CDR3 sequence is 11 residues long. Trimming stripped 1 base from V and 10 bases from J, with 5 bases between. The germline CDR1 and CDR2 sequences are LGHDT and YNNKEL (reference sequence). The sample originates from a study of T cells in Graves' hyperthyroidism and ophthalmopathy.

The source of this sequence is a woman between 18 and 30 years old with Graves' ophthalmopathy. The chain is built from TRBV3-1 and TRBJ2-1, with unresolved D. Material: blood. As DNA, the CDR3 is TGTGCCAGCAGCCAAGGCCTGGAGCAGTTCTTC. Protein: CASSQGLEQFF.